The entry below gives a single TCR beta chain sequence along with its context. Its antigen is currently unknown. Donors in the study were healthy people who gave bone marrow. CMV serostatus was not recorded for this donor. The length of the CDR3 is 16 residues. Germline assignment: CDR1 SNHLY and CDR2 FYNNEI. Trimming cost V 3 bases and J 5 bases; bases outside gene matches: 10. Primers: 60 Vbeta forward and 13 Jbeta reverse. Only in-frame clones appear in the TCRdb table, and some are missing; sequencing was by immunoSEQ multiplex PCR. The profile covers 200,000 to 250,000 clones, with about 84% appearing a single time and 1.3% taken by the ten largest. The sample comes from a study of cytomegalovirus exposure and HLA in healthy donors. Regarding the study as a whole: Later analysis identified about 17,000 TCR beta sequences associated with HLA alleles, using a false discovery rate threshold of 0.05. TCR beta V- and J-gene trimming, according to a later analysis, was linked to a missense DCLRE1C variant.

The TCR comes from a human donor in good health. The chain has TRBV2 and TRBJ2-5; 9 nucleotides match TRBD1. The sequencing sample was made of PBMCs. The CDR3 coding sequence is TGTGCCAGCAGTGATAATTCAGGGACAGGGCGGGAGACCCAGTACTTC. The encoded protein is CASSDNSGTGRETQYF.